This T cell receptor beta chain was captured in a study of CD8+CD57+ T cells in acquired aplastic anemia. Study background: Quantities of DNA derived from sorted CD4+ and CD8+ cells averaged around 3 ug. CD4+ cell libraries from healthy donors averaged roughly 10 million reads.

Study outcomes and limitations: With respect to CD8+ Simpson's diversity, patients and controls did not differ significantly. Comparison of patients with controls identified about 30 shared CD8+ CDR3 sequences.

This clonotype was picked up many times. Its antigen remains unidentified. The use of genomic DNA as template underpinned the TCR beta VDJ and CDR3 profiling. TCRdb fed the reads into MiXCR, producing one record per CDR3 protein. The sample consists of some 200,000 distinct CDR3 sequences, roughly 35% of them appearing once. The CDR3 loop spans 14 amino acids. Germline-derived CDR1 and CDR2 are SQVTM and ANQGSEA. With V trimmed by 5 bases and J by 6 bases, 8 bases remained unmatched. The sequencing input was sorted CD4+, CD8+, or CD8+CD57+ T cells (not recorded which) from PBMCs. The TCR sequence derives from a human donor in good health, serving as a control. J is TRBJ1-5 and V is TRBV29-1; 9 bases are a match to TRBD1. The CDR3 loop reads CSVKTGGESQPQHF. The CDR3 region has the DNA TGCAGCGTTAAAACAGGGGGCGAGAGTCAGCCCCAGCATTTT. The full variable domain, its missing parts supplied by reference TRBV29-1 and TRBJ1-5, is SAVISQKPSRDICQRGTSLTIQCQVDSQVTMMFWYRQQPGQSLTLIATANQGSEATYESGFVIDKFPISRPNLTFSTLTVSNMSPEDSSIYLCSVKTGGESQPQHFGDGTRLSIL.